The 17 T cell receptor beta chains presented below share a single source sample, sequenced in a study of shared clonotypes between healthy human individuals (dated by TCRdb to 2018 to 2021). Library creation used the immunoSEQ multiplex PCR assay. This immuneACCESS table, as held by TCRdb, lists in-frame sequences with V and J called but not all clones. Of the missing ones, under half trace to an unresolved V gene in checked studies; the others have no known cause. This sample gives around 2.5 million clones in total; approximately 94% of them show up just once. About 0.39% of the sample rests with the top ten. The sample comprised naive CD4+ T cells from PBMCs. Taken with the paper, the label for cell subset or site translates to: CD45RA+ positively selected. The receptors originated from a man aged 18-30 years in good health. Some clones in this sample may be carry-over from other donors' samples.

The chain recombines TRBV4-1 with TRBJ2-5; the match to TRBD2 covers 14 bases. Germline V lookup: CDR1 MGHRA, CDR2 YSYEKL. V trimming: 3 bases; J trimming: 5 bases; junction bases outside the gene matches: 11. The CDR3 totals 18 residues. CDR3 region: CASSQGLAGVVGRETQYF. The CDR3, as DNA: TGCGCCAGCAGCCAGGGACTAGCGGGAGTCGTCGGGCGGGAGACCCAGTACTTC.

The chain has TRBV28 and TRBJ2-3, with 8 bases identical to TRBD1. V was pared by 7 bases and J by 2 bases, with 8 bases of the junction left unmatched. Germline CDR1 is MDHEN and CDR2 is SYDVKM. The CDR3 runs to 15 residues. The CDR3 sequence: CASIKSGGLTDTQYF. The CDR3, as DNA: TGTGCCAGCATCAAATCAGGGGGCCTCACAGATACGCAGTATTTT.

V gene TRBV7-9 combines with J gene TRBJ2-2; D is perhaps TRBD2 (6 bases). Germline V gene sequence: CDR1 SEHNR, CDR2 FQNEAQ (reference sequence). The V gene lost 5 bases and the J gene lost 7 bases, with 23 bases spanning the gap. This CDR3 region has 17 residues. CDR3: CASSPTGGGVRVGELFF. The CDR3 nucleotides read TGTGCCAGCAGCCCCACCGGGGGAGGCGTAAGGGTCGGGGAGCTGTTTTTT.

The chain is built from TRBV28 and TRBJ1-3; tentatively, D is TRBD1 (5 bases). V was pared by 5 bases and J by 4 bases, with 12 bases between. Germline V gives CDR1 MDHEN, CDR2 SYDVKM. The CDR3 has 14 residues. The CDR3, as DNA: TGTGCCAGCAGTGGGGGGGGTCTAGGAAACACCATATATTTT. Translation: CASSGGGLGNTIYF.

This chain connects TRBV5-6 to TRBJ1-2, with TRBD1 matching over 10 bases. V dropped 0 bases and J dropped 8; count of bases not matched to a gene: 10. CDR3 length: 16 amino acids. From germline, CDR1 is SGHDT and CDR2 YYEEEE. CDR3 in amino acids: CASSLAKTGGGRGYTF. The CDR3 region has the DNA TGTGCCAGCAGCTTGGCCAAGACAGGGGGCGGCCGAGGCTACACCTTC. Filled out from reference TRBV5-6 and TRBJ1-2, the complete variable domain reads DAGVTQSPTHLIKTRGQQVTLRCSPKSGHDTVSWYQQALGQGPQFIFQYYEEEERQRGNFPDRFSGHQFPNYSSELNVNALLLGDSALYLCASSLAKTGGGRGYTFGSGTRLTVV.

The V gene is TRBV30, the J gene TRBJ1-6; tentatively, D is TRBD1 (5 bases). CDR3 length: 13 amino acids. The ends were cut back, 2 bases at V and 9 bases at J, with 11 bases in the middle. Germline CDR1 reads GTSNPN; CDR2 reads SVGIG (reference sequence). The CDR3 is CAWSSGIGSPLHF. The CDR3 DNA follows: TGTGCCTGGAGTTCAGGGATTGGTTCACCCCTCCACTTT.

Points on this clone: One end of the junction fails to match germline, which may point to a read error. The CDR3 DNA reads as TGTGCCAGCAGCTTCCGGGACAGGGGCAACCAGCCCCAGCATTTT. This encodes CASSFRDRGNQPQHF. The chain links TRBV5-8 to TRBJ1-5, with 10 bases aligning to TRBD1. This CDR3 is 15 amino acids long. Germline V gene sequence: CDR1 SGHTS, CDR2 YDEGEE.

The rearrangement uses TRBV5-1 and TRBJ1-4, with D unclear. Looked up from germline, CDR1 is SGHRS and CDR2 is YFSETQ. This CDR3 region has 17 residues. The V and J ends lost 0 bases and 7 bases respectively, with 19 bases between them. The chain's CDR3 is CASSLGSGAAYGEKLFF. The CDR3 DNA sequence: TGCGCCAGCAGCTTGGGATCAGGCGCCGCTTACGGTGAAAAACTGTTTTTT.

This chain joins TRBV27 and TRBJ1-5, with D maybe TRBD1 (5 bases). This CDR3 is built from 18 residues. V was shortened by 5 bases and J by 2 bases, with 22 bases between the two germline ends. Germline CDR1 MNHEY, CDR2 SMNVEV (reference sequence). The CDR3 DNA follows: TGTGCCAGCAGTCCACACCCCTCCCAGGGTCGGGGCAATCAGCCCCAGCATTTT. This sequence encodes CASSPHPSQGRGNQPQHF.

The gene calls are TRBV5-1 and TRBJ2-7; possibly TRBD2 for D (5 bases). Germline V gene data show CDR1 as SGHRS and CDR2 as YFSETQ. The V gene lost 0 bases and the J gene lost 5 bases, with 15 bases spanning the gap. CDR3 size: 15 residues. The CDR3: CASSLGMTEVDEQYF. DNA of the CDR3: TGCGCCAGCAGCTTGGGTATGACGGAGGTAGACGAGCAGTACTTC.

This chain uses TRBV6-1 with TRBJ1-2; D uncertain. CDR1 MNHNS and CDR2 SASEGT come from the germline V gene. V was shortened by 8 bases and J by 7 bases, with 11 bases between the two germline ends. The CDR3 totals 11 residues. The chain's CDR3 is CASGGWSGYTF. The CDR3 region has the DNA TGTGCCAGCGGAGGGTGGAGTGGCTACACCTTC.

V is TRBV5-8 and J is TRBJ2-5; 16 bases fit TRBD2. The J segment lost 3 bases and the V segment lost 4 bases, leaving 3 bases of the junction unmatched. Germline CDR1 is SGHTS and CDR2 is YDEGEE. The CDR3 is made up of 16 amino acids. The chain's CDR3 is CASSLGLAGGKETQYF. CDR3 nucleotide sequence: TGTGCCAGCAGCCTGGGACTAGCGGGAGGGAAAGAGACCCAGTACTTC.

V gene TRBV5-1 combines with J gene TRBJ2-7; TRBD1 aligns across 9 bases. V shed 2 bases and J 6 bases; nucleotides not matched to a gene: 9. Per the germline V gene, CDR1 is SGHRS and CDR2 is YFSETQ. The CDR3 consists of 15 residues. The CDR3: CASSLGQGKESEQYF. The CDR3 coding sequence is TGCGCCAGCAGCTTAGGACAGGGGAAAGAATCCGAGCAGTACTTC.

V is TRBV28 and J is TRBJ2-1; TRBD2 aligns across 8 bases. This CDR3 has 15 residues. Looked up from germline, CDR1 is MDHEN and CDR2 is SYDVKM. The junction had 5 bases not matched to a gene; V was cut back by 1 base and J by 6 bases. The CDR3 loop reads CASSLSREGPNEQFF. The CDR3, as DNA: TGTGCCAGCAGTTTATCCCGGGAGGGCCCCAATGAGCAGTTCTTC. The full variable domain, completed using reference TRBV28 and TRBJ2-1, is DVKVTQSSRYLVKRTGEKVFLECVQDMDHENMFWYRQDPGLGLRLIYFSYDVKMKEKGDIPEGYSVSREKKERFSLILESASTNQTSMYLCASSLSREGPNEQFFGPGTRLTVL.

This chain's CDR3 is CASSFLGQYSNQPQHF. CDR3 coding DNA: TGTGCCAGCTCCTTTCTCGGGCAGTATAGCAATCAGCCCCAGCATTTT. The rearrangement uses TRBV28 and TRBJ1-5; the D is unclear. Germline values: CDR1 MDHEN, CDR2 SYDVKM. The CDR3 covers 16 residues. Between the trimmed V and J ends, which lost 8 bases and 0 bases, there was a span of 17 bases.

The J gene is TRBJ2-3, the V gene TRBV2; 7 positions match TRBD2. This CDR3 has 13 residues. Germline-derived CDR1 and CDR2 are SNHLY and FYNNEI. V lost 4 bases and J lost 4; bases outside the gene matches: 2. In DNA, the CDR3 is TGTGCCAGCAGTGTTCTAGCGGCAGATACGCAGTATTTT. Protein: CASSVLAADTQYF.

This clone was recorded once. The chain combines TRBV7-2 with TRBJ2-7; maybe TRBD1 (6 bases). V lost 3 bases, J lost 0 bases, and 9 bases lay in between. Germline V gene sequence: CDR1 SGHTA, CDR2 FQGNSA. This CDR3 is built from 14 residues. CDR3 protein: CASSLEQGSYEQYF. The DNA for the CDR3 is TGTGCCAGCAGCTTGGAACAGGGCTCCTACGAGCAGTACTTC.